These T cell receptor beta chains were read from a single sample in a study of blood T cell repertoires in COVID-19. Produced via immunoSEQ multiplex PCR; TCRdb's table is partial and in-frame only. Of about 54,000 clones listed, 85% to 90% are singletons. Sequenced: peripheral blood. The receptors stem from a human donor in a cohort sampled during active COVID-19. Each CDR3 is given with its conserved first and last residue. D genes are given only for firm matches. A row's size may be missing; if present it is once, few, many or a size class.

j_call,d_call,v_call,clone_size,cdr3_aa,cdr3_nt
TRBJ1-1,TRBD1,TRBV5-1,-,CASSRMWDRGRGTEAFF,TGCGCCAGCAGCCGGATGTGGGACAGGGGGAGAGGCACTGAAGCTTTCTTT
TRBJ1-5,-,TRBV5-8,-,CASSSRGTVNQPQHF,TGTGCCAGCAGCTCCAGGGGCACGGTCAATCAGCCCCAGCATTTT
TRBJ2-1,-,TRBV6-5,-,CASSYRLSANEQFF,TGTGCCAGCAGTTATAGACTCTCCGCCAATGAGCAGTTCTTC
TRBJ2-7,TRBD1,TRBV19,-,CASSILIGTGTHEQYF,TGTGCCAGTAGTATTCTGATAGGGACAGGGACCCACGAGCAGTACTTC
TRBJ1-6,-,TRBV7-9,-,CASSSFGGANSPLHF,TGTGCCAGCAGCTCCTTTGGGGGCGCGAATTCACCCCTCCACTTT
TRBJ1-4,-,TRBV27,-,CASSPLWPPGDKREKLFF,TGTGCCAGCAGTCCCCTTTGGCCACCAGGGGACAAACGAGAAAAACTGTTTTTT
TRBJ2-3,-,TRBV5-1,-,CASSLWAGETDTQYF,TGCGCCAGCAGCTTGTGGGCGGGCGAAACAGATACGCAGTATTTT
TRBJ2-7,TRBD2,TRBV28,-,CASSSGTSAYF,TGTGCCAGCAGTTCCGGGACTAGCGCATACTTC
TRBJ1-1,-,TRBV15,-,CATSRTDSTGANTEAFF,TGTGCCACCAGCAGGACCGACTCCACCGGAGCGAACACTGAAGCTTTCTTT
TRBJ2-1,-,TRBV20-1,-,CSAVSYNEQFF,TGCAGTGCGGTCAGCTACAATGAGCAGTTCTTC
TRBJ1-5,-,TRBV7-7,-,CASSLAGRGKGQPQHF,TGTGCCAGCAGCTTAGCAGGCAGGGGAAAAGGTCAGCCCCAGCATTTT
TRBJ2-1,TRBD2,TRBV20-1,once,CSASGFQAGGVNEQFF,TGCAGTGCTAGTGGGTTTCAAGCGGGAGGTGTGAATGAGCAGTTCTTC
TRBJ1-4,-,TRBV7-9,-,CASSTQGNPNEKLFF,TGTGCCAGCAGCACGCAGGGGAATCCTAATGAAAAACTGTTTTTT
TRBJ2-7,-,TRBV5-8,few,CASSFLYEQYF,TGTGCCAGCAGCTTTCTCTACGAGCAGTACTTC
TRBJ2-3,-,TRBV27,-,CASSFFRGFEGSASSTDTQYF,TGTGCCAGCAGTTTTTTCCGGGGGTTTGAGGGTAGCGCCTCTAGCACAGATACGCAGTATTTT
TRBJ2-5,-,TRBV2,-,CASRRQGSETQYF,TGTGCCAGCAGACGGCAGGGGTCGGAGACCCAGTACTTC
TRBJ2-2,-,TRBV7-8,-,CASSPFRKGLKNTGELFF,TGTGCCAGCAGCCCCTTTCGCAAGGGACTCAAGAACACCGGGGAGCTGTTTTTT
TRBJ1-2,TRBD1,TRBV7-9,-,CASSFLTGGDYGYTF,TGTGCCAGCAGCTTTTTGACAGGGGGCGACTATGGCTACACCTTC
TRBJ2-1,TRBD2,TRBV3-1/TRBV3-2,-,CASSQALRLAGVVEQFF,TGTGCCAGCAGCCAAGCCCTGAGACTAGCGGGAGTGGTTGAGCAGTTCTTC
TRBJ1-5,-,TRBV5-5,-,CASSLEGGHYSNQPQHF,TGTGCCAGCAGCTTGGAAGGGGGTCACTATAGCAATCAGCCCCAGCATTTT
TRBJ2-5,TRBD2,TRBV5-6,-,CASSSHARLAGVQETQYF,TGTGCCAGCAGCTCGCACGCCCGACTAGCGGGGGTTCAGGAGACCCAGTACTTC
TRBJ1-4,-,TRBV5-1,-,CASSWSSGLNEKLFF,TGCGCCAGCAGCTGGTCCTCAGGGTTGAATGAAAAACTGTTTTTT
TRBJ2-5,-,TRBV12-3/TRBV12-4,-,CATTTGEGKTQYF,TGTGCCACCACGACAGGGGAGGGGAAGACCCAGTACTTC
TRBJ2-3,TRBD2,TRBV5-1,-,CASSLGLAGSTDTQYF,TGCGCCAGCAGCTTGGGACTAGCGGGTAGCACAGATACGCAGTATTTT
TRBJ2-7,TRBD1,TRBV18,-,CASSPLGQSYEQYF,TGTGCCAGCTCACCATTGGGACAGTCATACGAGCAGTACTTC
TRBJ2-7,TRBD2,TRBV11-2,-,CASSLSWTSDYEQYF,TGTGCCAGCAGCCTTAGTTGGACTAGCGATTACGAGCAGTACTTC
TRBJ2-7,-,TRBV11-2,-,CASSLRGYEQYF,TGTGCCAGCAGCTTGCGGGGTTACGAGCAGTACTTC
TRBJ1-5,TRBD1,TRBV18,-,CASSLTGNQPQHF,TGTGCCAGCTCCTTGACAGGGAATCAGCCCCAGCATTTT
TRBJ2-3,-,TRBV14,-,CASSHRIGAGTDTQYF,TGTGCCAGCAGCCATCGTATAGGGGCTGGCACAGATACGCAGTATTTT
TRBJ2-7,-,TRBV2,-,CASSEGLAVYEQYF,TGTGCCAGCAGTGAAGGGTTAGCTGTCTACGAGCAGTACTTC
TRBJ1-4,-,TRBV25-1,-,CASSDTGKANEKLFF,TGTGCCAGCAGTGATACAGGGAAAGCTAATGAAAAACTGTTTTTT
TRBJ2-1,TRBD2,TRBV5-1,-,CASSFLAGPSYNEQFF,TGCGCCAGCAGCTTTTTAGCGGGACCCTCTTACAATGAGCAGTTCTTC
TRBJ1-2,-,TRBV12-3/TRBV12-4,-,CASGAGDYGYTF,TGTGCCAGCGGGGCGGGGGACTATGGCTACACCTTC
TRBJ2-3,TRBD1,TRBV5-1,-,CASSLGGQGTDTQYF,TGCGCCAGCAGCTTGGGGGGACAGGGAACAGATACGCAGTATTTT
TRBJ2-7,TRBD1,TRBV3-1/TRBV3-2,-,CASSHWDRGVSEQYF,TGTGCCAGCAGCCATTGGGACAGGGGGGTTTCCGAGCAGTACTTC
TRBJ1-1,TRBD1,TRBV28,-,CASSLPGTENTEAFF,TGTGCCAGCAGTTTACCCGGGACAGAGAACACTGAAGCTTTCTTT
TRBJ2-1,TRBD2,TRBV11-2,-,CASSPSTSGGVKEQFF,TGTGCCAGCAGCCCAAGCACTAGCGGGGGGGTAAAAGAGCAGTTCTTC
TRBJ2-5,-,TRBV2,-,CASSGTIQETQYF,TGTGCCAGCAGTGGGACTATCCAAGAGACCCAGTACTTC
TRBJ2-2,-,TRBV5-1,-,CASSLSRGTGELFF,TGCGCCAGCAGCCTAAGCCGAGGGACCGGGGAGCTGTTTTTT
TRBJ2-5,TRBD2,TRBV29-1,-,CSAVRASGETQYF,TGCAGCGCCGTTCGGGCTAGCGGAGAGACCCAGTACTTC
TRBJ1-2,-,TRBV19,once,CASSRATYGYTF,TGTGCCAGTAGCCGAGCTACCTATGGCTACACCTTC
TRBJ1-3,-,TRBV11-2,-,CASSFIRGSGNTIYF,TGTGCCAGCAGCTTTATTAGGGGCTCTGGAAACACCATATATTTT
TRBJ2-3,-,TRBV4-1,-,CASSQEGGGETDTQYF,TGCGCCAGCAGCCAAGAGGGCGGGGGCGAAACAGATACGCAGTATTTT
TRBJ2-7,TRBD1,TRBV6-5,-,CATARGTGWVEQYF,TGTGCCACCGCTCGGGGGACAGGGTGGGTCGAGCAGTACTTC
TRBJ2-7,TRBD2,TRBV6-2/TRBV6-3,-,CASSWTSGSVSYEQYF,TGTGCCAGCAGTTGGACTAGCGGATCAGTCTCCTACGAGCAGTACTTC
TRBJ1-1,-,TRBV5-1,-,CASSLDRDTEAFF,TGCGCCAGCAGCTTGGACAGGGATACTGAAGCTTTCTTT
TRBJ2-7,-,TRBV4-1,-,CASSPPGGAYYEQYF,TGCGCCAGCAGCCCTCCCGGAGGGGCTTACTACGAGCAGTACTTC
TRBJ2-1,TRBD2,TRBV11-2,-,CASSPGLAGEQFF,TGTGCCAGCAGCCCGGGACTAGCCGGTGAGCAGTTCTTC
TRBJ1-1,-,TRBV2,-,CASSGEGSGTEAFF,TGTGCCAGCAGTGGGGAGGGCTCGGGCACTGAAGCTTTCTTT
TRBJ1-2,-,TRBV10-3,-,CAISEWKGTNYGYTF,TGTGCCATCAGTGAGTGGAAGGGGACTAACTATGGCTACACCTTC
TRBJ2-7,TRBD1,TRBV18,once,CASSPPGQGIKQYF,TGTGCCAGCTCACCACCGGGACAGGGAATCAAGCAGTACTTC
TRBJ1-4,-,TRBV19,-,CASSIVRATNEKLFF,TGTGCCAGTAGTATCGTGAGAGCAACTAATGAAAAACTGTTTTTT
TRBJ2-7,TRBD2,TRBV7-2,-,CASSYLAGVYEQYF,TGTGCCAGCAGCTATTTAGCGGGGGTCTACGAGCAGTACTTC
TRBJ1-3,TRBD1,TRBV18,-,CASSPRARDRSSGNTIYF,TGTGCCAGCTCACCACGGGCCCGGGACAGGTCATCTGGAAACACCATATATTTT
TRBJ1-2,TRBD1,TRBV7-2,-,CASRRDSINYGYTF,TGTGCCAGCAGACGGGACAGTATTAACTATGGCTACACCTTC
TRBJ1-4,-,TRBV5-1,-,CASSPTANEKLFF,TGCGCCAGCAGCCCTACGGCTAATGAAAAACTGTTTTTT
TRBJ2-7,-,TRBV11-1,-,CASSLRRQEPGEQYF,TGTGCCAGCAGCCTACGTCGACAGGAACCAGGCGAGCAGTACTTC
TRBJ2-5,TRBD2,TRBV28,-,CASSSGTIIETQYF,TGTGCCAGCAGTTCAGGGACTATCATAGAGACCCAGTACTTC